The rows below give T cell receptor beta chains drawn from one sample of a study of T cell responses to AZD1222 COVID-19 vaccine. Here immunoSEQ multiplex PCR was the method, and the copy in TCRdb shows in-frame clones only, minus some. The sample records 70,000 to 80,000 clones, roughly 88% being singletons. The sample in question was peripheral blood, obtained on day 0 of AZD1222 vaccination. Every receptor here comes from an adult in good health. The CDR3 runs from the conserved cysteine through the conserved F or W.

v_gene: TRBV2; j_gene: TRBJ2-1; CDR3aa: CASKGLSTYNEQFF
v_gene: TRBV6-4; j_gene: TRBJ1-5; CDR3aa: CASSDLMGTGGNQPQHF
v_gene: TRBV30; j_gene: TRBJ1-1; CDR3aa: CAWSVRSDTEAFF
v_gene: TRBV27; j_gene: TRBJ2-2; CDR3aa: CASSLYAKQAGELFF
v_gene: TRBV5-1; j_gene: TRBJ1-2; CDR3aa: CASSFGQGTGYTF
v_gene: TRBV29-1; j_gene: TRBJ1-2; CDR3aa: CSVEDGGGAGYGYTF
v_gene: TRBV6-6; j_gene: TRBJ2-1; CDR3aa: CASTLAAYNEQFF
v_gene: TRBV27; j_gene: TRBJ1-2; CDR3aa: CASSPLTGGSYGYTF
v_gene: TRBV11-2; j_gene: TRBJ2-1; CDR3aa: CASSSRTSSNEQFF
v_gene: TRBV10-3; j_gene: TRBJ1-3; CDR3aa: CAISDKGQYVLGTGNTIYF
v_gene: TRBV28; j_gene: TRBJ1-6; CDR3aa: CASSSGQGNSPLHF
v_gene: TRBV28; j_gene: TRBJ2-7; CDR3aa: CASSSPGGGLYEQYF
v_gene: TRBV4-1; j_gene: TRBJ1-2; CDR3aa: CASSQGYGYTF
v_gene: TRBV27; j_gene: TRBJ1-1; CDR3aa: CASSEIGQDTEAFF
v_gene: TRBV12-3/TRBV12-4; j_gene: TRBJ1-4; CDR3aa: CASSPWLGEKLFF
v_gene: TRBV19; j_gene: TRBJ2-7; CDR3aa: CASSISPSYEQYF
v_gene: TRBV5-6; j_gene: TRBJ1-2; CDR3aa: CASSLVGTGSSYTF
v_gene: TRBV30; j_gene: TRBJ2-3; CDR3aa: CAWRGSGSTDTQYF
v_gene: TRBV3-1/TRBV3-2; j_gene: TRBJ1-4; CDR3aa: CASSPSVATNEKLFF
v_gene: TRBV28; j_gene: TRBJ1-4; CDR3aa: CASSSPGGSSEKLFF
v_gene: TRBV9; j_gene: TRBJ2-3; CDR3aa: CASGISGLTDTQYF
v_gene: TRBV7-3; j_gene: TRBJ2-5; CDR3aa: CASSPQSSAETQYF
v_gene: TRBV27; j_gene: TRBJ1-2; CDR3aa: CASSFNSNYGYTF
v_gene: TRBV2; j_gene: TRBJ2-6; CDR3aa: CARGGVPSGANVLTF
v_gene: TRBV18; j_gene: TRBJ2-7; CDR3aa: CASSPTSGRANEQYF
v_gene: TRBV7-2; j_gene: TRBJ1-2; CDR3aa: CASSISSSNYGYTF
v_gene: TRBV5-4; j_gene: TRBJ1-2; CDR3aa: CASSLGTGYYGYTF
v_gene: TRBV7-2; j_gene: TRBJ1-1; CDR3aa: CASSLGGRVNTEAFF
v_gene: TRBV27; j_gene: TRBJ1-4; CDR3aa: CASSLAGTNEKLFF
v_gene: TRBV28; j_gene: TRBJ2-1; CDR3aa: CASSLSGDEQFF
v_gene: TRBV12-3/TRBV12-4; j_gene: TRBJ1-5; CDR3aa: CASSLSSNQPQHF
v_gene: TRBV7-9; j_gene: TRBJ1-6; CDR3aa: CAVIGQGENNSPLHF
v_gene: TRBV28; j_gene: TRBJ1-5; CDR3aa: CASSVGPRTGDQPQHF
v_gene: TRBV27; j_gene: TRBJ1-1; CDR3aa: CASSLTSPARAVYAEAFF
v_gene: TRBV28; j_gene: TRBJ1-1; CDR3aa: CASSLGGGEAFF
v_gene: TRBV6-5; j_gene: TRBJ2-6; CDR3aa: CASSSAGAGANVLTF
v_gene: TRBV6-2/TRBV6-3; j_gene: TRBJ2-1; CDR3aa: CASSDIDGTDNEQFF
v_gene: TRBV5-4; j_gene: TRBJ2-1; CDR3aa: CASSLLVGGANEQFF
v_gene: TRBV19; j_gene: TRBJ1-1; CDR3aa: CASGYLNTEAFF
v_gene: TRBV20-1; j_gene: TRBJ1-5; CDR3aa: CSASTTGNQPQHF
v_gene: TRBV27; j_gene: TRBJ1-2; CDR3aa: CASSLRQGYGYTF
v_gene: TRBV30; j_gene: TRBJ1-2; CDR3aa: CAWSPGTGAGYTF
v_gene: TRBV4-1; j_gene: TRBJ1-5; CDR3aa: CASSQEGTEKNRPQHF
v_gene: TRBV30; j_gene: TRBJ2-7; CDR3aa: CAWSKGSYEQYF